The sequence of this T cell receptor beta chain was determined in a study of cytomegalovirus exposure and HLA in healthy donors. A multiplex PCR was run with 60 Vbeta primers and 13 Jbeta primers. Here immunoSEQ multiplex PCR was the method, and the copy in TCRdb shows in-frame clones only, minus some. Recorded for this sample: more than 45,000 clones. General study findings and limits: Further analysis, carried out later, found HLA-associated TCR beta chains more clonally expanded than equally common other chains. The only immune exposure information that was available was CMV serostatus. A previous analysis found most TCR beta V segments productive roughly 90% or roughly 30% of the time.

Turning to this clone: What it binds is unknown.

This CDR3 region has 17 residues. Germline V CDR1 and CDR2: LNHDA, SQIVND (reference sequence). With 1 base clipped from V and 3 bases from J, the junction kept 6 bases outside the gene matches. The specimen sequenced was PBMCs. The chain employs TRBV19 and TRBJ2-1; TRBD2 matches at 10 bases. The sequence was collected from a woman in her 30s in good health and CMV-seropositive. CDR3 nucleotides: TGTGCCAGTAGTATAGCAACTAGCGGGACCTTCTACAATGAGCAGTTCTTC. This encodes CASSIATSGTFYNEQFF.